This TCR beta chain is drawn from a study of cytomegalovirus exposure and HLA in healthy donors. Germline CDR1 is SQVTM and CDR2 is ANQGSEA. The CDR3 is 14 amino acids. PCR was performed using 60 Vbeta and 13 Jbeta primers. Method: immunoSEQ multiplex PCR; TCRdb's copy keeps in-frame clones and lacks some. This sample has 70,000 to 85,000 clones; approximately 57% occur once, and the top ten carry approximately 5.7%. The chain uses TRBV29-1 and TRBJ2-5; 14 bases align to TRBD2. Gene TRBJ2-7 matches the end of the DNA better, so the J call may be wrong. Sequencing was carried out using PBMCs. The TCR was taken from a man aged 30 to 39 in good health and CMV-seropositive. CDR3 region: CSVAGTSGSNEQYF. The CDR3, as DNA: TGCAGCGTTGCCGGGACTAGCGGGAGTAACGAGCAGTACTTC.